The subject of this entry is one T cell receptor (beta chain). What it recognizes is unknown. The CDR3 is 12 amino acids. V gave up 3 bases and J gave up 9 bases, with 10 bases separating them. The germline gives CDR1 SGHNT, CDR2 YYREEE (reference sequence). Both 60 Vbeta primers and 13 Jbeta primers went into the PCR. Libraries were prepared by immunoSEQ multiplex PCR; TCRdb keeps only in-frame clonotypes and omits some of them. The table lists fewer than 130,000 clones, over 65% of them singletons. The data were taken from a study of cytomegalovirus exposure and HLA in healthy donors. Findings and limits, study-wide: Most of the TCR beta V segments (in an earlier analysis) were productive either about 90% or about 30% of the time.

The source material was PBMCs. The TCR was taken from a female donor in good health and CMV-seropositive. V is TRBV5-4 and J is TRBJ2-1; possible D gene TRBD2, 5 bases. DNA for the CDR3: TGTGCCAGCAGCTCGGACGCGGGTGAGCAGTTCTTC. It codes for CASSSDAGEQFF.